This T cell receptor beta chain came from a study of beta chain features in type 1 diabetes. General study findings and limits: Compared to healthy donors, patients appeared to have naive, central memory and Treg TCRB repertoires that were more alike. TCRB CDR3 length was moderately but significantly reduced in all four CD4+ subsets of Type 1 diabetes patients.

The table lists this clone with a few counts. Its target is not known. The entirety of the isolated RNA underwent reverse transcription, so expressed TCRB transcripts were sequenced. Produced via immunoSEQ multiplex PCR; TCRdb's table is partial and in-frame only. Of about 410,000 clones listed, about 15% are singletons. Germline CDR1 is SGDLS and CDR2 is YYNGEE. The ends were cut back, 4 bases at V and 7 bases at J, with 17 bases in the middle. The CDR3 has 14 amino acids. This TCR was sampled from a young man in good health. The chain uses TRBV9 and TRBJ2-5; D tentatively fits TRBD1 or TRBD2 (5 bases each). The material sequenced was naive CD4+ T cells from blood. The CDR3 nucleotides are TGTGCCAGCAGCACGGGACCGCAGTCTGGGACCCAGTACTTC. Its translation: CASSTGPQSGTQYF.